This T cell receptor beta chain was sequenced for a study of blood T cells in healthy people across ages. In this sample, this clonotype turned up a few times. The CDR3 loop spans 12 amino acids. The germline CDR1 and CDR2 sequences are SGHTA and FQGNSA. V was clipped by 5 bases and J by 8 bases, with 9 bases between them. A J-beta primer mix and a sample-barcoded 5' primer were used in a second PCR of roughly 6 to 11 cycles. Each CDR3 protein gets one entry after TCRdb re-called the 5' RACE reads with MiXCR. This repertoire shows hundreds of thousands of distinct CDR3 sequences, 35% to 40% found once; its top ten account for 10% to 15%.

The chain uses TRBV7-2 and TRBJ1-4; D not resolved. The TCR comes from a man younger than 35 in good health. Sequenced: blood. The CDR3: CASSLLGEKLFF. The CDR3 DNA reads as TGTGCCAGCAGCCTCCTGGGCGAAAAACTGTTTTTT. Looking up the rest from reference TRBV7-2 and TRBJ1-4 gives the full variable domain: GAGVSQSPSNKVTEKGKDVELRCDPISGHTALYWYRQSLGQGLEFLIYFQGNSAPDKSGLPSDRFSAERTGGSVSTLTIQRTQQEDSAVYLCASSLLGEKLFFGSGTQLSVL.